This is a list of T cell receptor beta chains from one sample in a study of T cell changes during pregnancy in multiple sclerosis. Sequencing used immunoSEQ multiplex PCR; TCRdb keeps in-frame clones, though not all of them. In the table there are around 63,000 clones, 92% of which are singletons. The sample in question was peripheral blood, obtained after pregnancy. The receptors originated from a female donor with multiple sclerosis, enrolled in a pregnancy study. CDR3s include the opening cysteine and the closing phenylalanine or tryptophan. A D gene is named only where the DNA matches it firmly. A row's size may be missing; if present it is once, few, many or a size class.

clone_size j_call v_call d_call cdr3_nt cdr3_aa
- TRBJ1-1 TRBV5-1 TRBD1 TGCGCCAGCAGCTTGATGACAGGGTCGAACACTGAAGCTTTCTTT CASSLMTGSNTEAFF
- TRBJ2-5 TRBV7-3 - TGTGCCAGCAGCTTACAGGCGGGACAAGAGACCCAGTACTTC CASSLQAGQETQYF
- TRBJ2-3 TRBV29-1 TRBD2 TGCAGCGTCACTAGCGGGAGTCGCAGCCGGGCGCAGTATTTT CSVTSGSRSRAQYF
- TRBJ2-1 TRBV5-4 TRBD2 TGTGCCAGCATGAAGACTAGCGGGAGTTCGAATGAGCAGTTCTTC CASMKTSGSSNEQFF
- TRBJ1-3 TRBV28 - TGTGCCAGCAGCTATAAACGGGGGGAGGCTGGAAACACCATATATTTT CASSYKRGEAGNTIYF
- TRBJ2-1 TRBV6-4 - TGTGCCAGCAGTCGGTCCGGGAGACACAATGAGCAGTTCTTC CASSRSGRHNEQFF
- TRBJ2-3 TRBV5-5 TRBD1 TGTGCCAGCAGCTTGGTCGTAAGGGGGCGCGGGACAGATACGCAGTATTTT CASSLVVRGRGTDTQYF
- TRBJ2-3 TRBV7-9 TRBD1 TGTGCCAGCAGCTTAAGCGGGACAGGGGGATTAGATACGCAGTATTTT CASSLSGTGGLDTQYF
- TRBJ2-1 TRBV25-1 - TGTGCCAGCAGTGAAAATAAGGCTGCAGGCTCCTACAATGAGCAGTTCTTC CASSENKAAGSYNEQFF
- TRBJ2-1 TRBV4-3 TRBD2 TGCGCCAGCAGCCAAGATGCGGGACTAACCCCCTTGGGTGAGCAGTTCTTC CASSQDAGLTPLGEQFF
- TRBJ2-3 TRBV29-1 - TGCAGCCTTGCCGGGGGTTCCAAAACAGATACGCAGTATTTT CSLAGGSKTDTQYF
- TRBJ2-7 TRBV7-2 TRBD1 TGTGCCAGCAGCTTGAGGACAGGGATATCCTACGAGCAGTACTTC CASSLRTGISYEQYF
- TRBJ2-2 TRBV19 - TGTGCCAGTAGTATCCGCCAGGCCGGGGAGCTGTTTTTT CASSIRQAGELFF
- TRBJ1-3 TRBV29-1 - TGCAGCGTTGTGAGCTCTGGAAACACCATATATTTT CSVVSSGNTIYF
- TRBJ1-5 TRBV19 - TGTGCCAGTAGTATTAAGCTTACCATTAATCAGCCCCAGCATTTT CASSIKLTINQPQHF
few TRBJ1-5 TRBV2 TRBD1 TGTGCCAGCAGTCCCGGACAGGGGTATCAGCCCCAGCATTTT CASSPGQGYQPQHF
- TRBJ2-2 TRBV10-3 TRBD2 TGTGCCATCAGTGGGGGAGCGGGAGGTAGATTCGGGGAGCTGTTTTTT CAISGGAGGRFGELFF
once TRBJ2-1 TRBV29-1 - TGCAGCGTTGAGAACAGGCTCAATGAGCAGTTCTTC CSVENRLNEQFF
- TRBJ2-5 TRBV5-4 - TGTGCCAGCAGCTTAGTTCTTACAGGGCAAGAGACCCAGTACTTC CASSLVLTGQETQYF
- TRBJ2-1 TRBV27 TRBD2 TGTGCCAGCAGTTTGAGGTCACTAGCGGGAGGGGAGCAGTTCTTC CASSLRSLAGGEQFF
- TRBJ1-2 TRBV5-1 - TGCGCCAGCAGCTTGGTTGAAGGGGGAGACTATGGCTACACCTTC CASSLVEGGDYGYTF
- TRBJ2-7 TRBV2 TRBD2 TGTGCCAGCAGTGCAAGGAGAGCGGGAGTGGGCGAGCAGTACTTC CASSARRAGVGEQYF
- TRBJ2-6 TRBV30 - TGTGCCTGGAGTGGTAGCTCTGGGGCCAACGTCCTGACTTTC CAWSGSSGANVLTF
- TRBJ2-1 TRBV9 - TGTGCCAGCAGCGTTCCATACCAGGGGCCCTACAATGAGCAGTTCTTC CASSVPYQGPYNEQFF
- TRBJ2-1 TRBV27 - TGTGCCAGCAGTTTGTTTACCGCCCCCCAGGAGCAGTTCTTC CASSLFTAPQEQFF
- TRBJ1-4 TRBV7-7 - TGTGCCAGCAGCTCAGCCTTCGGGGAAAAACTGTTTTTT CASSSAFGEKLFF